This T cell receptor (beta chain) was captured in a study of blood T cells in healthy people across ages. Each donor gave 9 to 10 milliliters of peripheral blood. In regard to this clonotype: The antigen remains unidentified.

Study-level points and caveats: Changes in expanded clonotypes were possibly confounded, as the CMV status of donors was unknown. Per-million-T-cell TCR beta diversity fell roughly linearly with age.

Primers used in a second PCR of roughly 7 to 12 cycles were a sample-barcoded 5' primer and a J-beta primer mix. With 12 random nucleotides, a template-switch adaptor tagged each individual cDNA molecule. TCRdb fed the 5' RACE reads into MiXCR, producing one record per CDR3 protein. The table lists roughly 500,000 distinct CDR3 sequences, about 26% of them singletons. The sequenced sample consisted of blood. The receptor was isolated from a woman in her 70s in good health.

The CDR3, as DNA: TGTGCCAGCAGCTTGGCCTTGCAGGCTAGGAGAGGTGGCTACACCTTC. Translation: CASSLALQARRGGYTF. This rearrangement joins TRBV5-6 to TRBJ1-2; D not resolved. CDR1 and CDR2 from the germline V gene are SGHDT and YYEEEE. The ends were cut back, 0 bases at V and 7 bases at J, with 19 bases in the middle. The CDR3 is 16 residues long.